This T cell receptor (beta chain) stems from a study of blood T cell repertoires in COVID-19. Study summary: Donors in the United States, Italy and Spain gave samples during acute or convalescent COVID-19.

Sequenced by immunoSEQ multiplex PCR; TCRdb stores in-frame clones only, minus some. Altogether approximately 220,000 clones are present, about four fifths being singletons, with the ten largest covering approximately 1.3%. Categorization into cohorts depended on clinical history that participants reported. In its sample, this clone was seen a few times. This TCR was sampled from a middle-aged woman with acute COVID-19. What was sequenced was PBMCs or T cells enriched from blood (not recorded which).

CDR3: CASSPGAGVGDEQFF. In DNA, the CDR3 is TGTGCCAGCTCACCAGGGGCGGGAGTGGGCGATGAGCAGTTCTTC. The rearrangement uses TRBV18 and TRBJ2-1; 7 nucleotides align to TRBD2. The CDR3 has 15 amino acids. Germline lookup yields CDR1 KGHSH and CDR2 LQKENI. V lost 2 bases, J lost 8 bases, and 9 bases stayed unmatched.